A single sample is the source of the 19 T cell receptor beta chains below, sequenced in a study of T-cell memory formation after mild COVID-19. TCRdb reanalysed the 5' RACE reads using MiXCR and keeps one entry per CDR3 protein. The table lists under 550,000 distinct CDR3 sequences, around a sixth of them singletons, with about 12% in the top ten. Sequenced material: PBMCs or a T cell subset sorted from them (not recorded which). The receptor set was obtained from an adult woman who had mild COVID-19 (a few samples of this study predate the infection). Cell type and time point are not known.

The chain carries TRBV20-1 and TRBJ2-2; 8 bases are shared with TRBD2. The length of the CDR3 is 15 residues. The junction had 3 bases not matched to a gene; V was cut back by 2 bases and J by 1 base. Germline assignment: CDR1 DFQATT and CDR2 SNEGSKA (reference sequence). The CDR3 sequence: CSARPGTRNTGELFF. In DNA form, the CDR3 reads TGCAGTGCTAGACCCGGGACTAGGAACACCGGGGAGCTGTTTTTT.

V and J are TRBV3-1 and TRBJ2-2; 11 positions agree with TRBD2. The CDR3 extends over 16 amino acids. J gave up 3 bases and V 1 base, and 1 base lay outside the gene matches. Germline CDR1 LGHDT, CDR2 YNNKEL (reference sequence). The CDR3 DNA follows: TGTGCCAGCAGCCAAGGACTAGCGGGGTACACCGGGGAGCTGTTTTTT. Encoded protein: CASSQGLAGYTGELFF. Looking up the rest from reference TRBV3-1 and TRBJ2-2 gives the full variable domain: DTAVSQTPKYLVTQMGNDKSIKCEQNLGHDTMYWYKQDSKKFLKIMFSYNNKELIINETVPNRFSPKSPDKAHLNLHINSLELGDSAVYFCASSQGLAGYTGELFFGEGSRLTVL.

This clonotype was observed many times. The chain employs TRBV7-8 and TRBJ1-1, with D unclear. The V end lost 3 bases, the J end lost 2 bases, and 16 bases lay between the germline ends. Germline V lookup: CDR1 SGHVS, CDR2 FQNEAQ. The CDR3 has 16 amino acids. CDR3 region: CASSFQPTRENTEAFF. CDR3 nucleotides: TGTGCCAGCAGCTTTCAACCCACCCGGGAAAACACTGAAGCTTTCTTT.

CDR3 loop: CATSARTGGLWYNEQFF. CDR3 in DNA: TGTGCCACCAGTGCGCGAACGGGAGGGCTTTGGTACAATGAGCAGTTCTTC. The chain combines TRBV24-1 with TRBJ2-1, with TRBD2 matching over 8 bases. Unmatched junction bases numbered 12, after V lost 5 bases and J lost 4 bases. The V gene's germline CDR1 is KGHDR and CDR2 SFDVKD. The CDR3 covers 17 residues.

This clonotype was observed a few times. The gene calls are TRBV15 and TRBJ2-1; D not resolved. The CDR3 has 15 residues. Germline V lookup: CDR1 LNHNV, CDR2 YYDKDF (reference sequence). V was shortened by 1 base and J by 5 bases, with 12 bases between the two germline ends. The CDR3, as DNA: TGTGCCACCAGCAGAGGGTTCGGGCTAAACAATGAGCAGTTCTTC. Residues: CATSRGFGLNNEQFF.

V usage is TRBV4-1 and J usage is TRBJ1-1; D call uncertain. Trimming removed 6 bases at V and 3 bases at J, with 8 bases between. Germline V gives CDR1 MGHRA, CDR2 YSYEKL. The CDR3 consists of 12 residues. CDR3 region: CASSQEYTEAFF. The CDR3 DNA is TGCGCCAGCAGTCAGGAGTACACTGAAGCTTTCTTT.

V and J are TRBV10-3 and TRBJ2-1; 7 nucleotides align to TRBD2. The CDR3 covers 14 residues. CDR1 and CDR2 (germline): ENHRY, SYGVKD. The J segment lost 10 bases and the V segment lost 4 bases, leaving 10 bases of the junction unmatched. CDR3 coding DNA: TGTGCCATCAGTGCTGGCGGGAGCTGGGGAGAGCAGTTCTTC. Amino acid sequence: CAISAGGSWGEQFF.

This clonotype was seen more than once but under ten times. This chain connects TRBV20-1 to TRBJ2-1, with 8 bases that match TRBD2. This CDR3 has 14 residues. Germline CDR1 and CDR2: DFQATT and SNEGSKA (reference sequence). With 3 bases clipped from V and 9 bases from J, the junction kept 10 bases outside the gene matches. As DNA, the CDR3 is TGCAGTGCTAGTGCTATAGCGGGATCGGGTGAGCAGTTCTTC. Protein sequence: CSASAIAGSGEQFF.

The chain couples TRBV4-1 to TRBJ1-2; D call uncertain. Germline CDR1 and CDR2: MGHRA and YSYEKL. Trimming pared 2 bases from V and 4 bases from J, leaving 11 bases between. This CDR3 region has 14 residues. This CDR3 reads CASSQTGPLYGYTF. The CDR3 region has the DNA TGCGCCAGCAGCCAAACGGGCCCTCTCTATGGCTACACCTTC.

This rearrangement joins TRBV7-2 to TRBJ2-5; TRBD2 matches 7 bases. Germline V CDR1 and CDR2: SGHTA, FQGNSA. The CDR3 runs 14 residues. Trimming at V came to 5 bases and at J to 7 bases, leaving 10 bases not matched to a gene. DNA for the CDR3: TGTGCCAGCAGCGAAAGCGGGATTGGGGGGACCCAGTACTTC. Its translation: CASSESGIGGTQYF.

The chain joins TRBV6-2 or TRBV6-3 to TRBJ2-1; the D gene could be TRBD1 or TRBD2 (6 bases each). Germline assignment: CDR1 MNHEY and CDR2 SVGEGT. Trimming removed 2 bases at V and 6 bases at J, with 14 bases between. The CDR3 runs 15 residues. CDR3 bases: TGTGCCAGCAGTTACCCCGGGAGAGGGGGCAATGAGCAGTTCTTC. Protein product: CASSYPGRGGNEQFF.

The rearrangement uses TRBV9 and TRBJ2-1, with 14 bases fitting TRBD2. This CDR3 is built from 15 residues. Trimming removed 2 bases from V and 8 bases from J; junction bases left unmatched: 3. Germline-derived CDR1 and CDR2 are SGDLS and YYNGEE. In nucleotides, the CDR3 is TGTGCCAGCAGCGTGACTAGCGGGGGGGCCCATGAGCAGTTCTTC. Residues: CASSVTSGGAHEQFF.

DNA for the CDR3: TGTGCCAGCAGCTCGGGACAGGGGGGAACATACAATGAGCAGTTCTTC. Its translation: CASSSGQGGTYNEQFF. The chain recombines TRBV7-9 with TRBJ2-1; 11 bases align to TRBD1. This CDR3 has 16 residues. The V gene end was trimmed by 4 bases and the J gene end by 4 bases; junction bases not matched to a gene: 6. Germline V lookup: CDR1 SEHNR, CDR2 FQNEAQ (reference sequence). The whole variable domain, remainder taken from reference TRBV7-9 and TRBJ2-1, is DTGVSQNPRHKITKRGQNVTFRCDPISEHNRLYWYRQTLGQGPEFLTYFQNEAQLEKSRLLSDRFSAERPKGSFSTLEIQRTEQGDSAMYLCASSSGQGGTYNEQFFGPGTRLTVL.

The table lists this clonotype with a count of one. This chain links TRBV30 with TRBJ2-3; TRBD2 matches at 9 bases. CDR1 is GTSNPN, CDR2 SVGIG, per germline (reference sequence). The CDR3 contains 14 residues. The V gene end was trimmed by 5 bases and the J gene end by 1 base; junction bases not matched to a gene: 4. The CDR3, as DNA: TGTGCCTGGGCCAAGCGGGGGGGCACAGATACGCAGTATTTT. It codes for CAWAKRGGTDTQYF.

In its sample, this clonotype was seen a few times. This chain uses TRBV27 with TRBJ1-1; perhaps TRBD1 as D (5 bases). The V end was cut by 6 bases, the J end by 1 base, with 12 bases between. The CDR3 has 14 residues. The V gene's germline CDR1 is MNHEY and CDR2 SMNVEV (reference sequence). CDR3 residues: CASSSYGTNTEAFF. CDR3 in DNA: TGTGCCAGCAGCTCCTATGGGACGAACACTGAAGCTTTCTTT.

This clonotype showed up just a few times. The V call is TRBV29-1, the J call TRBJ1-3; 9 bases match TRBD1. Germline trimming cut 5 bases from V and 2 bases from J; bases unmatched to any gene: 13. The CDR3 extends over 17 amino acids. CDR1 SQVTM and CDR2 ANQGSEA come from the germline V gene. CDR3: CSVSGTGSPGTGNTIYF. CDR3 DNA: TGCAGCGTTTCCGGGACAGGGTCACCTGGGACTGGAAACACCATATATTTT.

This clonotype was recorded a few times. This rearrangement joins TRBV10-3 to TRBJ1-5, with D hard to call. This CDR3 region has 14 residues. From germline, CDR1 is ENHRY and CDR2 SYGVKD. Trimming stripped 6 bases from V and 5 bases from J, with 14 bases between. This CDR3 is CAIRGDLEDQPQHF. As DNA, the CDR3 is TGTGCCATCAGGGGCGACCTTGAGGATCAGCCCCAGCATTTT.

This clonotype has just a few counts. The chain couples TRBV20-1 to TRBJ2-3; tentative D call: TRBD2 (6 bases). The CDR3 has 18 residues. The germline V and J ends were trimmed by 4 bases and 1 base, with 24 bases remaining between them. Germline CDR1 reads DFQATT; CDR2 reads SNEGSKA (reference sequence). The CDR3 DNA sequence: TGCAGTGCTACGTACCCACATTACGTACTAGCTGGCACAGATACGCAGTATTTT. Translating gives CSATYPHYVLAGTDTQYF.

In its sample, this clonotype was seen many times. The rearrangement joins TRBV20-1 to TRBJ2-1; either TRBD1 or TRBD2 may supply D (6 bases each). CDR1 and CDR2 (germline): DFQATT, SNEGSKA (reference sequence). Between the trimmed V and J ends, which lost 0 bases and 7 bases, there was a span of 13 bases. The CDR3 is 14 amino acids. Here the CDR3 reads CSARDPRRGNEQFF. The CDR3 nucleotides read TGCAGTGCTAGAGATCCTCGGAGGGGGAATGAGCAGTTCTTC.